These T cell receptor beta chains were read from a single sample in a study of cytomegalovirus exposure and HLA in healthy donors. Sequencing was performed with immunoSEQ multiplex PCR; in TCRdb, only in-frame clones are kept and a portion is missing. The sample contains about 200,000 clones, around four fifths of which appear only once. Sequencing input: PBMCs. Source of these receptors: a man in his forties in good health and CMV-seropositive. Each CDR3 is given with its conserved first and last residue. D genes are given only for firm matches. The listing skips clone size in some rows; elsewhere it reads once, few, many or a size class.

TRBV6-4	once	NA	TRBJ2-1	CASSDQGNSEQFF	TGTGCCAGCAGTGACCAGGGGAACTCTGAGCAGTTCTTC
TRBV18	once	NA	TRBJ1-4	CASSPPSVGVEKLFF	TGTGCCAGCTCACCACCGTCGGTGGGAGTTGAAAAACTGTTTTTT
TRBV11-2	NA	NA	TRBJ2-5	CASSSTREETQYF	TGTGCCAGCAGCTCGACTCGAGAAGAGACCCAGTACTTC
TRBV5-5	NA	NA	TRBJ2-6	CASSLEFFGRGANVLTF	TGTGCCAGCAGCTTGGAGTTTTTCGGGAGAGGGGCCAACGTCCTGACTTTC
TRBV7-5	NA	NA	TRBJ1-5	CAQGKNNQPQHF	TGTGCACAGGGGAAAAACAATCAGCCCCAGCATTTT
TRBV4-1	NA	TRBD2	TRBJ2-7	CASSPKAGLDPYEQYF	TGCGCCAGCAGCCCCAAGGCGGGACTAGACCCCTACGAGCAGTACTTC
TRBV29-1	NA	NA	TRBJ2-1	CSVEEARKRDEQFF	TGCAGCGTTGAAGAAGCAAGAAAACGGGATGAGCAGTTCTTC
TRBV27	NA	NA	TRBJ1-1	CASSTYSGDTEAFF	TGTGCCAGCAGTACCTACAGCGGTGACACTGAAGCTTTCTTT
TRBV14	NA	NA	TRBJ2-3	CASSLAPSTDTQYF	TGTGCCAGCAGCCTGGCTCCGAGCACAGATACGCAGTATTTT
TRBV7-8	NA	NA	TRBJ2-3	CASSPTRDTDTQYF	TGTGCCAGCAGCCCAACCCGGGACACAGATACGCAGTATTTT
TRBV29-1	few	NA	TRBJ2-2	CSAGGPGELFF	TGCAGCGCCGGGGGGCCCGGGGAGCTGTTTTTT
TRBV9	NA	NA	TRBJ2-1	CASSATHLAVSSYNEQFF	TGTGCCAGCAGCGCTACGCACTTAGCGGTGAGCTCCTACAATGAGCAGTTCTTC
TRBV5-4	NA	TRBD2	TRBJ2-1	CASSLGGVGLHYNEQFF	TGTGCCAGCAGCTTGGGTGGGGTGGGACTACACTACAATGAGCAGTTCTTC
TRBV7-2	NA	TRBD2	TRBJ2-7	CASRNKAGGGYEQYF	TGTGCCAGCAGGAATAAGGCGGGAGGGGGATACGAGCAGTACTTC
TRBV9	NA	NA	TRBJ2-5	CASSAEGQQETQYF	TGTGCCAGCAGCGCAGAAGGACAGCAAGAGACCCAGTACTTC
TRBV5-1	NA	TRBD2	TRBJ2-7	CASSSGLAEEQYF	TGCGCCAGCAGTTCGGGACTAGCGGAGGAGCAGTACTTC
TRBV5-1	NA	NA	TRBJ1-1	CASSLEGPNTEAFF	TGCGCCAGCAGCTTGGAGGGGCCAAACACTGAAGCTTTCTTT
TRBV2	NA	NA	TRBJ2-7	CASSERAGGSYEQYF	TGTGCCAGCAGCGAACGGGCCGGGGGATCGTACGAGCAGTACTTC
TRBV7-6	NA	NA	TRBJ1-6	CASSLEVMRGSPLHF	TGTGCCAGCAGCTTGGAAGTGATGCGGGGTTCACCCCTCCACTTT
TRBV6-5	NA	TRBD1	TRBJ2-1	CASRDRTYNEQFF	TGTGCTTCGAGGGACAGAACCTACAATGAGCAGTTCTTC
TRBV7-2	NA	TRBD2	TRBJ2-3	CASRLAGGEDTQYF	TGTGCCAGCAGACTAGCGGGAGGAGAAGATACGCAGTATTTT
TRBV2	NA	TRBD1	TRBJ2-2	CASSYGTGNTGELFF	TGTGCCAGCAGTTACGGGACAGGGAACACCGGGGAGCTGTTTTTT
TRBV29-1	NA	TRBD1	TRBJ1-2	CSVWTGGIYGYTF	TGCAGCGTTTGGACAGGGGGCATCTATGGCTACACCTTC
TRBV18	NA	TRBD1	TRBJ2-7	CASSPGTGDYEQYF	TGTGCCAGCTCACCAGGGACAGGGGACTACGAGCAGTACTTC
TRBV18	once	NA	TRBJ2-3	CASSPELGDTQYF	TGTGCCAGCTCACCAGAACTCGGGGATACGCAGTATTTT
TRBV27	few	TRBD1	TRBJ1-3	CASSSGQGWNTIYF	TGTGCCAGCAGTTCCGGACAGGGGTGGAACACCATATATTTT
TRBV5-1	NA	TRBD1	TRBJ1-4	CASSLDRGSDEKLFF	TGCGCCAGCAGCTTAGACAGGGGATCAGATGAAAAACTGTTTTTT
TRBV6-1	NA	NA	TRBJ2-2	CASRPTWTGELFF	TGTGCCAGCAGGCCAACATGGACCGGGGAGCTGTTTTTT
TRBV7-3	NA	NA	TRBJ2-7	CASSPGPADHYEQYF	TGTGCCAGCAGCCCCGGGCCAGCGGACCACTACGAGCAGTACTTC
TRBV18	NA	NA	TRBJ2-7	CASSPPASTSYEQYF	TGTGCCAGCTCACCACCAGCTAGCACTTCCTACGAGCAGTACTTC
TRBV2	NA	TRBD2	TRBJ2-1	CASSAPSGRLEQFF	TGTGCCAGCAGTGCCCCTAGCGGGAGGCTTGAGCAGTTCTTC
TRBV15	NA	NA	TRBJ2-3	CATSRTGSPDTQYF	TGTGCCACCAGTCGAACAGGGTCCCCAGATACGCAGTATTTT
TRBV28	NA	TRBD2	TRBJ2-1	CASSLGLEGREYFEQFF	TGTGCCAGCAGTTTAGGACTTGAGGGGCGGGAGTATTTTGAGCAGTTCTTC
TRBV7-9	few	NA	TRBJ1-5	CASSPQGSTQQPQHF	TGTGCCAGCAGTCCCCAGGGGTCCACACAACAGCCCCAGCATTTT
TRBV30	NA	TRBD2	TRBJ2-7	CAWRTSGTGWSYEQYF	TGTGCCTGGAGGACTAGCGGGACCGGCTGGTCCTACGAGCAGTACTTC
TRBV5-1	NA	NA	TRBJ1-2	CASSIMQGSDGYTF	TGCGCCAGCAGCATCATGCAGGGAAGTGATGGCTACACCTTC
TRBV28	NA	NA	TRBJ2-5	CASSLYGEETQYF	TGTGCCAGCAGTTTATATGGGGAGGAGACCCAGTACTTC
TRBV5-1	NA	NA	TRBJ1-1	CASSPRDTYNTEAFF	TGCGCCAGCAGCCCTCGCGACACATATAACACTGAAGCTTTCTTT
TRBV5-6	NA	TRBD1	TRBJ1-5	CASSADRENQPQHF	TGTGCCAGCAGCGCCGACAGGGAGAATCAGCCCCAGCATTTT
TRBV11-2	NA	NA	TRBJ2-1	CASRDTALYNEQFF	TGTGCCAGCAGGGACACGGCCCTGTACAATGAGCAGTTCTTC